These 8 T cell receptor beta chains were sequenced from one sample in a study of early T cells in non-severe SARS-CoV-2 infection. TCRdb fed the 5' RACE reads into MiXCR, producing one record per CDR3 protein. The sample holds roughly 63,000 distinct CDR3 sequences; around an eighth are singletons and the top ten take 3% to 4.5%. The sequenced sample was whole blood. These receptors were taken from an adult who was a healthcare worker with PCR-confirmed SARS-CoV-2 infection or an uninfected control (not recorded which).

This clonotype was counted between two and nine times. The chain has TRBV28 and TRBJ1-3; D is possibly TRBD1 (6 bases). CDR1 MDHEN and CDR2 SYDVKM come from the germline V gene. There are 16 residues in the CDR3. V lost 4 bases to trimming and J lost 1 base, with 14 bases between them. CDR3 region: CASSSSAGTSGNTIYF. The DNA for the CDR3 is TGTGCCAGCAGTTCCTCGGCAGGGACATCTGGAAACACCATATATTTT.

The chain recombines TRBV18 with TRBJ2-4; the D gene could be TRBD1 or TRBD2 (5 bases each). V shed 2 bases and J shed 5 bases, with 10 bases lying between them. There are 14 residues in the CDR3. CDR1 is KGHSH and CDR2 is LQKENI in the germline V gene. CDR3 sequence: CASSPNLGENIQYF. The CDR3 region has the DNA TGTGCCAGCTCACCAAATCTGGGGGAAAACATTCAGTACTTC.

The chain combines TRBV7-8 with TRBJ2-5; possible D gene TRBD1, 6 bases. In germline, CDR1 is SGHVS, CDR2 FQNEAQ. The ends were cut back, 6 bases at V and 2 bases at J, with 16 bases in the middle. This CDR3 is built from 15 residues. CDR3 DNA: TGTGCCAGCAGACTGTTCACAGGGCAACAAGAGACCCAGTACTTC. Amino acid sequence: CASRLFTGQQETQYF. The full variable domain, rest sourced from reference TRBV7-8 and TRBJ2-5, is GAGVSQSPRYKVAKRGQDVALRCDPISGHVSLFWYQQALGQGPEFLTYFQNEAQLDKSGLPSDRFFAERPEGSVSTLKIQRTQQEDSAVYLCASRLFTGQQETQYFGPGTRLLVL.

This clonotype was recorded at least ten times. The chain is built from TRBV28 and TRBJ1-6; 7 positions match TRBD1. CDR3 length equals 14 residues. Germline CDR1 is MDHEN and CDR2 is SYDVKM. V lost 7 bases to trimming and J lost 7 bases; unmatched junction nucleotides: 7. CDR3 protein: CASTSEGANSPLHF. The CDR3 coding sequence is TGTGCCAGCACTTCAGAGGGGGCGAATTCACCCCTCCACTTT.

This clonotype was counted at least ten times. The chain employs TRBV29-1 and TRBJ2-7; TRBD2 matches at 10 bases. From germline, CDR1 is SQVTM and CDR2 ANQGSEA. Germline trimming cut 8 bases from V and 2 bases from J; bases unmatched to any gene: 9. The CDR3 is 14 residues long. This CDR3 reads CSFRTSGTAYEQYF. As DNA, the CDR3 is TGCAGCTTCCGGACTAGCGGTACCGCCTACGAGCAGTACTTC.

The rearrangement joins TRBV11-2 to TRBJ2-1; 8 bases fit TRBD2. Germline V CDR1 and CDR2: SGHAT, FQNNGV. This CDR3 has 17 residues. V gave up 6 bases and J gave up 1 base; unmatched junction bases: 11. The CDR3 protein is CASRLGGAGESYNEQFF. CDR3 DNA sequence: TGTGCCAGCAGGCTAGGAGGAGCGGGAGAGTCCTACAATGAGCAGTTCTTC.

At least ten counts were recorded for this clonotype. The gene calls are TRBV29-1 and TRBJ2-3, with TRBD2 matching 14 bases. After removal of 8 bases from V and 6 bases from J, the junction contained 10 bases not matched to a gene. CDR3 length equals 15 residues. Germline V gives CDR1 SQVTM, CDR2 ANQGSEA. The chain's CDR3 is CSTTGGLAGDDTQYF. The DNA of the CDR3 is TGCAGCACCACAGGGGGACTAGCGGGAGATGATACGCAGTATTTT.

This clonotype turned up a few times. The chain joins TRBV20-1 to TRBJ2-3; D unresolved. Germline V gene sequence: CDR1 DFQATT, CDR2 SNEGSKA (reference sequence). There are 14 residues in the CDR3. V lost 5 bases and J lost 1, with 13 bases in between. CDR3 in DNA: TGCAGTGCTTCTCCCTGGACGGGCACAGATACGCAGTATTTT. The encoded protein is CSASPWTGTDTQYF.